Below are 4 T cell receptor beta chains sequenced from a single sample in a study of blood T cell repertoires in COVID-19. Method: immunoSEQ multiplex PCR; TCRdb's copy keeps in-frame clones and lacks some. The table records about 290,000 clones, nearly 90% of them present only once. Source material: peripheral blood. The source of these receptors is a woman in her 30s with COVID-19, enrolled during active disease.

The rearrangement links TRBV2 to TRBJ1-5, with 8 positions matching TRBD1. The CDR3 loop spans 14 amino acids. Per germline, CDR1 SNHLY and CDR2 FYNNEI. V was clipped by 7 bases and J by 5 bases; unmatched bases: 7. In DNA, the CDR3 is TGTGCCAGCACAAAGACAGGGGCCGATCAGCCCCAGCATTTT. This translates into CASTKTGADQPQHF.

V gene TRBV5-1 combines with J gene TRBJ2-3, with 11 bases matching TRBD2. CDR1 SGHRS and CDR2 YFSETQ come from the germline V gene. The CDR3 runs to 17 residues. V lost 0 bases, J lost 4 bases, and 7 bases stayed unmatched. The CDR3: CASSLAPSGGRSDTQYF. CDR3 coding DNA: TGCGCCAGCAGCTTGGCCCCTAGCGGGGGGCGGTCAGATACGCAGTATTTT.

CDR3 sequence reads: CASSLGGVRTYNEQFF. CDR3 sequence (DNA): TGCGCCAGCAGCTTGGGGGGAGTTAGGACCTACAATGAGCAGTTCTTC. The genes are TRBV5-1 and TRBJ2-1; D possibly corresponds to TRBD2 (5 bases). V was clipped by 0 bases and J by 2 bases, with 12 bases between them. The CDR3 has 16 residues. Germline V CDR1 and CDR2: SGHRS, YFSETQ.

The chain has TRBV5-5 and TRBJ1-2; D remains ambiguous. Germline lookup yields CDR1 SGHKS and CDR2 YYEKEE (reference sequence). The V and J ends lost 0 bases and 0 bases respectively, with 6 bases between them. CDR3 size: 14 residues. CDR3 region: CASSLGGSNYGYTF. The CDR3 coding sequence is TGTGCCAGCAGCTTGGGCGGTTCTAACTATGGCTACACCTTC.